One and the same sample provided the 9 T cell receptor beta chains below, sequenced in a study of blood T cell repertoires in COVID-19. The data were produced by immunoSEQ multiplex PCR, yet TCRdb's version contains in-frame clones alone and is incomplete. Altogether about 440,000 clones are present, roughly 89% being singletons, with the ten largest covering roughly 4.3%. Sequenced material: peripheral blood. The source is a woman between 25 and 40 years old with acute or convalescent COVID-19.

J is TRBJ2-3 and V is TRBV13; TRBD1 agrees at 7 bases. Germline V gene lookup returns CDR1 PRHDT and CDR2 FYEKMQ (reference sequence). The CDR3 has 16 amino acids. After removal of 4 bases from V and 8 bases from J, the junction contained 15 bases not matched to a gene. CDR3 nucleotides: TGTGCCAGCAGCTCATACAGGGGATCAGCAGATGGTACGCAGTATTTT. Protein: CASSSYRGSADGTQYF. Variable domain in full (rest from reference TRBV13 and TRBJ2-3): AAGVIQSPRHLIKEKRETATLKCYPIPRHDTVYWYQQGPGQDPQFLISFYEKMQSDKGSIPDRFSAQQFSDYHSELNMSSLELGDSALYFCASSSYRGSADGTQYFGPGTRLTVL.

This clone showed up just once. The chain recombines TRBV7-2 with TRBJ1-5; 9 bases fit TRBD1. The CDR3 has 16 residues. V dropped 5 bases and J dropped 7; count of bases not matched to a gene: 12. Germline assignment: CDR1 SGHTA and CDR2 FQGNSA. The CDR3 here is CASSQANRDRAQPQHF. In DNA form, the CDR3 reads TGTGCCAGCAGCCAAGCCAACCGGGACAGGGCACAGCCCCAGCATTTT.

The chain links TRBV10-2 to TRBJ2-7; tentative D call: TRBD1 (6 bases). With 5 bases removed from V and 4 bases from J, the gap between germline ends came to 18 bases. Germline CDR1 and CDR2: WSHSY and SAAADI. This CDR3 contains 15 residues. The CDR3 region is CASSPGLGRGYEQYF. The CDR3 DNA sequence: TGCGCCAGCAGTCCCGGGTTGGGCAGGGGTTACGAGCAGTACTTC.

The table lists this clone with a few counts. Other DNA sequences from this sample encode an identical CDR3 as well. The J gene is TRBJ2-4, the V gene TRBV5-4, with 7 bases identical to TRBD2. This CDR3 region has 14 residues. CDR1 SGHNT and CDR2 YYREEE come from the germline V gene (reference sequence). V gave up 3 bases and J gave up 8 bases; unmatched junction bases: 8. CDR3: CASSWAGVGDIQYF. The CDR3 nucleotides read TGTGCCAGCAGCTGGGCGGGGGTGGGGGACATTCAGTACTTC.

V and J are TRBV6-5 and TRBJ1-5; 7 nucleotides align to TRBD1. V gave up 5 bases and J gave up 3 bases; unmatched junction bases: 7. The germline CDR1 and CDR2 sequences are MNHEY and SVGAGI. The CDR3 spans 15 residues. DNA of the CDR3: TGTGCCAGCAGTCTCGCCGGACAGGCCAATCAGCCCCAGCATTTT. Translating it yields CASSLAGQANQPQHF.

The V and J genes are TRBV5-8 and TRBJ2-7; the D gene is possibly TRBD1 (5 bases). The CDR3 has 13 residues. V lost 4 bases and J 0 bases, leaving 8 bases between the germline ends. Germline CDR1 is SGHTS and CDR2 is YDEGEE. The CDR3 DNA reads as TGTGCCAGCAGCACGACAGACTCCTACGAGCAGTACTTC. This sequence encodes CASSTTDSYEQYF.

V is TRBV28 and J is TRBJ1-2, with D tentatively TRBD1 (6 bases). Germline V gene sequence: CDR1 MDHEN, CDR2 SYDVKM. V was trimmed by 6 bases and J by 5 bases, leaving 13 bases between them. The CDR3 is 13 amino acids. This chain's CDR3 is CASSLQGQYGYTF. CDR3 DNA: TGTGCCAGCAGCTTACAAGGACAGTATGGCTACACCTTC.

The chain employs TRBV2 and TRBJ2-1; TRBD1 matches at 12 bases. Trimming removed 4 bases from V and 8 bases from J; junction bases left unmatched: 9. This CDR3 has 16 residues. Germline V lookup: CDR1 SNHLY, CDR2 FYNNEI. The CDR3 sequence is CASSGEGQGAFDEQFF. The DNA of the CDR3 is TGTGCCAGCAGTGGAGAGGGACAGGGGGCTTTCGATGAGCAGTTCTTC.

The rearrangement uses TRBV19 and TRBJ2-5; D uncertain. Germline CDR1 LNHDA, CDR2 SQIVND (reference sequence). The V gene lost 3 bases and the J gene lost 2 bases, with 10 bases spanning the gap. The CDR3 runs 14 residues. The CDR3: CASSISQAQETQYF. The CDR3 DNA reads TGTGCCAGTAGTATTTCCCAGGCTCAAGAGACCCAGTACTTC.